This T cell receptor beta chain was profiled in a study of shared clonotypes between healthy human individuals. Sequencing was performed with immunoSEQ multiplex PCR; in TCRdb, only in-frame clones are kept and a portion is missing. The table includes hundreds of thousands of clones, more than 70% detected once. V lost 8 bases and J 4 bases, leaving 14 bases between the germline ends. CDR3 length equals 13 residues. CDR1 is SNHLY, CDR2 FYNNEI, per germline. Sequencing used memory CD4+ T cells sorted from blood. Subset in this sample: CD45RA-negative fraction. The J gene is TRBJ1-1, the V gene TRBV2; the D is unclear. The TCR originated in a young woman in good health. CDR3 loop: CASLFGVGTEAFF. In nucleotides, the CDR3 is TGTGCCAGCCTCTTTGGGGTTGGCACTGAAGCTTTCTTT.